Listed below are T cell receptor beta chains from one sample, sequenced in a study of blood T cell repertoires in COVID-19. Assay: immunoSEQ multiplex PCR; the TCRdb copy retains only in-frame clones and omits some. Seen here are around 290,000 clones, approximately 90% observed once, and the top ten hold 1% to 1.3%. Material: PBMCs or T cells enriched from blood (not recorded which). These receptors were collected from a woman in her twenties or thirties who had recovered from COVID-19. Both conserved end residues are part of each CDR3. Fields, in order: clone size, D gene, V gene, J gene, CDR3 DNA, CDR3 protein. D genes are given only for firm matches. Size is omitted from some rows. Given values are once, few, many or a class for expanded clones.

clone size: few
D gene: TRBD2
V gene: TRBV7-6
J gene: TRBJ2-7
CDR3 DNA: TGTGCCAGCAGCTTAGAAGGTAGCGGGAGGGCCAACGAGCAGTACTTC
CDR3 protein: CASSLEGSGRANEQYF

clone size: NA
D gene: NA
V gene: TRBV27
J gene: TRBJ1-1
CDR3 DNA: TGTGCCAGCAGCTGGGGACAAGCGAACACTGAAGCTTTCTTT
CDR3 protein: CASSWGQANTEAFF

clone size: NA
D gene: NA
V gene: TRBV5-4
J gene: TRBJ2-1
CDR3 DNA: TGTGCCAGCAGCCTAGGACACACCCTTTACAATGAGCAGTTCTTC
CDR3 protein: CASSLGHTLYNEQFF

clone size: NA
D gene: TRBD2
V gene: TRBV7-2
J gene: TRBJ2-1
CDR3 DNA: TGTGCCAGCCGAGCCGGCGGGGGGTCCTACAATGAGCAGTTCTTC
CDR3 protein: CASRAGGGSYNEQFF

clone size: NA
D gene: TRBD1
V gene: TRBV2
J gene: TRBJ1-4
CDR3 DNA: TGTGCCAGCAGCGCCCCGGACAGGGTTAAGGAAAAACTGTTTTTT
CDR3 protein: CASSAPDRVKEKLFF

clone size: NA
D gene: NA
V gene: TRBV2
J gene: TRBJ1-4
CDR3 DNA: TGTGCCAGCAGTGAAACTGCAGGAGGAAACATGCTGTTTTTT
CDR3 protein: CASSETAGGNMLFF

clone size: NA
D gene: NA
V gene: TRBV28
J gene: TRBJ1-5
CDR3 DNA: TGTGCCAGCAGGTTGGACACGGGGGGCAATCAGCCCCAGCATTTT
CDR3 protein: CASRLDTGGNQPQHF

clone size: NA
D gene: NA
V gene: TRBV30
J gene: TRBJ1-4
CDR3 DNA: TGTGCCTGGAGTGTATCAGGGCGGCTTGAAAAACTGTTTTTT
CDR3 protein: CAWSVSGRLEKLFF

clone size: NA
D gene: NA
V gene: TRBV28
J gene: TRBJ1-3
CDR3 DNA: TGTGCCAGCAGTGAACAGGGAGCTGGAAACACCATATATTTT
CDR3 protein: CASSEQGAGNTIYF

clone size: NA
D gene: NA
V gene: TRBV4-3
J gene: TRBJ1-4
CDR3 DNA: TGCGCCAGCAGCCCAGCGGGGAATGAAAAACTGTTTTTT
CDR3 protein: CASSPAGNEKLFF

clone size: once
D gene: NA
V gene: TRBV19
J gene: TRBJ1-5
CDR3 DNA: TGTGCCAGTAGTATCCGTTCCTGGACAGTAATTAATCAGCCCCAGCATTTT
CDR3 protein: CASSIRSWTVINQPQHF